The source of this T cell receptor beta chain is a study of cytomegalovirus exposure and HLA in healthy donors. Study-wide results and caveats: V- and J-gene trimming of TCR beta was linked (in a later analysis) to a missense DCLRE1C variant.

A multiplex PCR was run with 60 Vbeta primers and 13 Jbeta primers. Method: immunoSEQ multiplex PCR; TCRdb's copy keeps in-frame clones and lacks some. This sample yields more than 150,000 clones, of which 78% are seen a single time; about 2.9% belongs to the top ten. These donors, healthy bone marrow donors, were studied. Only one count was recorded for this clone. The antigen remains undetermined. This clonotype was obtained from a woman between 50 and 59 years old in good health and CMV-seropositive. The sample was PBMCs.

CDR3 amino acids: CASSLYAGVGSPLHF. The CDR3 nucleotides are TGCGCCAGCAGCTTGTACGCAGGGGTAGGTTCACCCCTCCACTTT. This chain uses TRBV5-1 with TRBJ1-6; a possible D gene is TRBD1 (6 bases). The CDR3 has 15 residues. Trimming shortened V by 1 base and J by 9 bases, and 14 bases separated the two germline ends. Looked up from germline, CDR1 is SGHRS and CDR2 is YFSETQ.